This record concerns one T cell receptor (beta chain) sequence. This entry is derived from a study of blood T cell repertoires in COVID-19. TCRdb keeps only in-frame clones here, not all; method: immunoSEQ multiplex PCR. The sample shows fewer than 250,000 clones, about 91% of them seen only once. The CDR3 loop spans 17 amino acids. With 3 bases removed from V and 1 base from J, the gap between germline ends came to 16 bases. Germline CDR1 and CDR2: KGHDR and SFDVKD. The chain is built from TRBV24-1 and TRBJ2-3; TRBD1 might be the D (6 bases). Material for sequencing was peripheral blood. The TCR originated in a woman aged 40 to 50 with acute or convalescent COVID-19. The CDR3 loop is CATSDTVAKGGTDTQYF. DNA of the CDR3: TGTGCCACCAGTGATACGGTGGCCAAGGGGGGCACAGATACGCAGTATTTT.